This T cell receptor (beta chain) is from a study of T cell clonality in common variable immunodeficiency. Study conclusions and caveats: TCRbeta clonality was increased in CVID versus healthy controls. Fewer deletions and N-nucleotide insertions were reportedly seen in common variable immunodeficiency TCR beta sequences. Fewer TCRbeta clones were shared among CVID subjects than controls.

The method was immunoSEQ multiplex PCR; TCRdb's version includes in-frame clones alone and lacks a portion of them. The repertoire consists of over 30,000 clones, none detected only once. This clone was seen a few times. What it recognizes is unknown. The sample comprised peripheral blood mononuclear cells. The source of this sequence is a human donor with common variable immunodeficiency.

CDR3 DNA (partial): TGCAGTGCTAGAGAGGGGACTAGCAATGAG. As protein: CSAREGTSNE. In full, the CDR3 reads CSAREGTSNEQFF. The genes are TRBV20-1 and TRBJ2-1, with 8 nucleotides matching TRBD2. The observed sequence ends 3 residues before the CDR3 terminus, with the missing tail filled in from the germline J gene. CDR1 DFQATT and CDR2 SNEGSKA come from the germline V gene (reference sequence). The ends lost 0 bases at V and 6 bases at J; junction bases unmatched: 1. The CDR3 extends over 13 amino acids.